Listed below are T cell receptor beta chains from one sample, sequenced in a study of cytomegalovirus exposure and HLA in healthy donors. This table comes from immunoSEQ multiplex PCR, and its TCRdb copy is limited to in-frame clones, with some not included. The sample lists over 85,000 clones, about 67% seen once, with around 2.3% in the top ten. Sequencing was carried out using PBMCs. Source of these receptors: a young man in good health and CMV-seronegative. CDR3s include the opening cysteine and the closing phenylalanine or tryptophan. D genes are given only for firm matches. Only some rows state a clone size, as once, few, many or a class for expanded clones.

d_call clone_size j_call v_call cdr3_nt cdr3_aa
- few TRBJ1-1 TRBV5-4 TGTGCCAGCAGCTTAGGGGCAGCCGAAGCTTTCTTT CASSLGAAEAFF
- - TRBJ1-1 TRBV19 TGTGCCAGTAGTATTGGGAGAGTCACTGAAGCTTTCTTT CASSIGRVTEAFF
TRBD2 - TRBJ2-3 TRBV2 TGTGCCAGCGGGAGGGGCACAGATACGCAGTATTTT CASGRGTDTQYF
- - TRBJ2-7 TRBV5-1 TGCGCCAGCAGCTTGGCCCAGGGGATCTCCTACGAGCAGTACTTC CASSLAQGISYEQYF
- - TRBJ2-7 TRBV18 TGTGCCAGCTCCCGGGGGGCGGGAGTGGAGGAGCAGTACTTC CASSRGAGVEEQYF
- - TRBJ2-3 TRBV6-4 TGTGCCAGCAGTACGGGAGAGGCAGATACGCAGTATTTT CASSTGEADTQYF
TRBD1 - TRBJ1-4 TRBV7-9 TGTGCCAGCAGCTTCCCTCGGACGGGACAGGGGTTTGAAAAACTGTTTTTT CASSFPRTGQGFEKLFF
TRBD2 - TRBJ2-3 TRBV5-8 TGTGCCAGCAGGCGCGGGGGGGCTGGATCGGATACGCAGTATTTT CASRRGGAGSDTQYF
TRBD1 - TRBJ2-3 TRBV6-5 TGTGCCAGCAGTCGACAGGGGGCCGGCACAGATACGCAGTATTTT CASSRQGAGTDTQYF
- - TRBJ2-5 TRBV5-1 TGCGCCAGCAGCCGTTCAGCGAAAGAGACCCAGTACTTC CASSRSAKETQYF
- - TRBJ2-1 TRBV7-8 TGTGCCAGCACCGCACAGAACAATGAGCAGTTCTTC CASTAQNNEQFF
TRBD1 - TRBJ1-1 TRBV5-1 TGCGCCAGCAGCTCCGGACAGGGGAACACTGAAGCTTTCTTT CASSSGQGNTEAFF
TRBD1 once TRBJ2-7 TRBV5-1 TGCGCCAGCAGCTCCCCTACGGGGACAGGGAGCTCCTACGAGCAGTACTTC CASSSPTGTGSSYEQYF
TRBD1 - TRBJ2-3 TRBV7-2 TGTGCCAGCAGCTTCACCCAGACAGGGACAGATACGCAGTATTTT CASSFTQTGTDTQYF
- once TRBJ1-3 TRBV6-4 TGTGCCAGCAGTGACTCGATATCGGGGGTTTCACGAAACACCATATATTTT CASSDSISGVSRNTIYF
- - TRBJ1-1 TRBV7-2 TGTGCCAGCAGCTTAGCGGCAGGGTCCACTGAAGCTTTCTTT CASSLAAGSTEAFF
- - TRBJ2-7 TRBV30 TGTGCCTGGAAACCGAGCTCCTACGAGCAGTACTTC CAWKPSSYEQYF
TRBD1 few TRBJ2-7 TRBV28 TGTGCCAGCAGTTTAATCGGACAGGGGCTGATCGAGCAGTACTTC CASSLIGQGLIEQYF
- - TRBJ2-7 TRBV4-1 TGCGCCAGCAGCCAAGTGGGGGGCCGGGGGAGGGCTGACGAGCAGTACTTC CASSQVGGRGRADEQYF
TRBD1 - TRBJ1-1 TRBV28 TGTGCCAGCAGTCCCTTAAGGGACAGGGACACTGAAGCTTTCTTT CASSPLRDRDTEAFF
- few TRBJ2-7 TRBV27 TGTGCCAGCAGTCTACAGGGATGGGCCTACGAGCAGTACTTC CASSLQGWAYEQYF
TRBD1 - TRBJ1-2 TRBV9 TGTGCCAGCAGCGTAGCTAGGGACAGGGAAAACTATGGCTACACCTTC CASSVARDRENYGYTF
TRBD1 - TRBJ2-7 TRBV2 TGTGCCAGCGGCCGACAGGGGATTTCTTTCGAGCAGTACTTC CASGRQGISFEQYF
TRBD1 - TRBJ1-1 TRBV5-8 TGTGCCAGCAGCTTGGAAGGGGGCGTCACTGAAGCTTTCTTT CASSLEGGVTEAFF
- - TRBJ1-3 TRBV5-1 TGCGCCACAAAAAAGGACAGCAGCTCTGGAAACACCATATATTTT CATKKDSSSGNTIYF
TRBD1 - TRBJ1-1 TRBV6-1 TGTGCCAGCAGTGAAATGACAGGGGTGGGAACTGAAGCTTTCTTT CASSEMTGVGTEAFF
- few TRBJ2-2 TRBV7-7 TGTGCCATCAGCCTGAGGTCGAACACCGGGGAGCTGTTTTTT CAISLRSNTGELFF
TRBD1 - TRBJ1-1 TRBV19 TGTGCCAGTACTCTTCTAAGGACAGGGGCGCGGGACACTGAAGCTTTCTTT CASTLLRTGARDTEAFF
- few TRBJ2-1 TRBV2 TGTGCCAGCAGTGAATCTAGATTCCAGCGGCTAGACTACAATGAGCAGTTCTTC CASSESRFQRLDYNEQFF
- few TRBJ1-1 TRBV7-3 TGTGCCAGCAGCCAGCGAGGGGGAAGGTACACTGAAGCTTTCTTT CASSQRGGRYTEAFF
- few TRBJ1-5 TRBV15 TGTGCCACCAGCAGAGACGGGGGGCCGGATCAGCCCCAGCATTTT CATSRDGGPDQPQHF
- once TRBJ2-7 TRBV27 TGTGCCAGCAGGCCACAGGGTCCTTACTACGAGCAGTACTTC CASRPQGPYYEQYF
- - TRBJ1-1 TRBV19 TGTGCCAGTAGTATCGACCTCAGGACTGAAGCTTTCTTT CASSIDLRTEAFF
TRBD1 - TRBJ1-1 TRBV6-5 TGTGCCAGCAGTCTCGACAGGGCAAAAGCTTTCTTT CASSLDRAKAFF
- once TRBJ2-2 TRBV5-1 TGCGCCAGCAGCTTGGCCTTAAGAGCGGGTACCGGGGAGCTGTTTTTT CASSLALRAGTGELFF
- - TRBJ2-7 TRBV7-2 TGTGCCAGCAGCTTAGCGGCAGGGTCTGCCTACGAGCAGTACTTC CASSLAAGSAYEQYF
TRBD1 once TRBJ2-4 TRBV30 TGTGCCTGGAGTGTAGCGGGACAGGGAAGATTTTTAGCCAAAAACATTCAGTACTTC CAWSVAGQGRFLAKNIQYF
- once TRBJ2-1 TRBV4-2 TGTGCCAGCAGCCAAGATCTGGAGGGGAGCTCCTACAATGAGCAGTTCTTC CASSQDLEGSSYNEQFF
- - TRBJ1-1 TRBV30 TGTGCCTGGAGTGTAATGTCAGGGAACACTGAAGCTTTCTTT CAWSVMSGNTEAFF
- - TRBJ1-1 TRBV30 TGTGCCACTTACGGGGTCCGAGCTACTGAAGCTTTCTTT CATYGVRATEAFF
- - TRBJ2-2 TRBV4-3 TGCGCCAGCAGCCTCAAGACACCTGCGAACACCGGGGAGCTGTTTTTT CASSLKTPANTGELFF
TRBD1 few TRBJ2-5 TRBV6-5 TGTGCCAGCAGGCCACTGACAGGGTACCAAGAGACCCAGTACTTC CASRPLTGYQETQYF
- few TRBJ2-1 TRBV7-8 TGTGCCAGCAGCCAAGGACAGTACAATGAGCAGTTCTTC CASSQGQYNEQFF
- - TRBJ1-5 TRBV27 TGTGCCAGCAGTGGGGGACTTAGCAATCAGCCCCAGCATTTT CASSGGLSNQPQHF
- - TRBJ2-7 TRBV30 TGTGCCTGGAGGGATGACAGTAGTATGTACGAGCAGTACTTC CAWRDDSSMYEQYF
TRBD1 - TRBJ2-1 TRBV30 TGTGCCTGGGGAACAGGGGGCCATGAGCAGTTCTTC CAWGTGGHEQFF
TRBD2 - TRBJ2-3 TRBV6-4 TGTGCCAGCAGTGACTCCAGCGGGGGGACAGATACGCAGTATTTT CASSDSSGGTDTQYF